These T cell receptor beta chains were read from a single sample in a study of prognosis after radiotherapy for stage I lung cancer. TCRdb re-analysed the multiplex PCR reads in MiXCR, keeping a single row per CDR3 protein. The sample includes over 50,000 distinct CDR3 sequences, less than 45% of them seen just once. The sample in question was PBMCs, obtained before or after stereotactic body radiation therapy (not recorded which). The receptors here all came from a donor aged 50 or older with non-small cell lung cancer. Each CDR3 is given with its conserved first and last residue. The D gene is left open where the match is weak. Only part of the rows carry a size: once, few, many, or a class if the clone is expanded.

d_gene,j_gene,v_gene,abundance,CDR3nt,CDR3aa
TRBD1,TRBJ1-5,TRBV24-1,-,TGTGCCACCAGTGGAATGGGACAGGCAGATCAGCCCCAGCATTTT,CATSGMGQADQPQHF
TRBD1,TRBJ2-1,TRBV18,many,TGTGCCAGCTTACGGAGTCCGGGACAGGGTGCCCAAGGGCAGTTCTTC,CASLRSPGQGAQGQFF
-,TRBJ2-4,TRBV3-2,-,TGTGCCAGCAGCCAAGGCGGGTGTCTAGCCAAAAACACTCAGTACTTC,CASSQGGCLAKNTQYF
-,TRBJ2-3,TRBV28,many,TGTGCCAGCAGTCTATATGAAGACGCAGATACGCAGTATTTT,CASSLYEDADTQYF
TRBD1,TRBJ1-1,TRBV5-1,many,TGCGCCAGCAAATTACAGGGGTTGGACACTGAAGCTTTCTTT,CASKLQGLDTEAFF
-,TRBJ2-7,TRBV28,many,TGTGCCAGCAGTACTAGCTCCTACGAGCAGTACTTC,CASSTSSYEQYF
-,TRBJ1-2,TRBV7-9,many,TGTGCCAGCAGCCGGAATACAGGGCTGGGGAACTATGGCTACACCTTC,CASSRNTGLGNYGYTF
TRBD2,TRBJ2-3,TRBV5-1,-,TGCGCCATCAGCTTGGCCCCTAGCGGTTCAGATACGCAGTATTTT,CAISLAPSGSDTQYF
-,TRBJ2-2,TRBV7-3,once,TGTGCCAGCAGCGCCTTCGGGGTCACCGGGGAGCTGTTTTTT,CASSAFGVTGELFF
-,TRBJ1-2,TRBV11-2,many,TGTGCCAGCAGCCACCAGGGTTCGATCGATGGCTACACCTTC,CASSHQGSIDGYTF
TRBD2,TRBJ2-7,TRBV9,-,TGTGCCAGCACGTATTGTGCGGGGGACTACGAGCAGTACTTC,CASTYCAGDYEQYF
TRBD1,TRBJ2-2,TRBV7-9,many,TGTGCCAGCAGTCAGGGGGCGGCGAACACCGGGGAGCTGTTTTTT,CASSQGAANTGELFF
TRBD1,TRBJ2-1,TRBV7-3,many,TGTGCCAGCAGCTTACGCGACAGGGGGATACTCGGCGAGCAGTTCTTC,CASSLRDRGILGEQFF
-,TRBJ1-3,TRBV20-1,-,TGCAGTGCTAGAGATCAGATCTCTGGAAACACCATATATTTT,CSARDQISGNTIYF
-,TRBJ2-5,TRBV11-2,-,TGTGCCAGCAGCTGGGACCCAACCGAAGTGACCCAGTACTTC,CASSWDPTEVTQYF
TRBD1,TRBJ2-7,TRBV27,-,TGTGCCATCAATCACCGCACAGGGGGCGTAGTCGACGAGCAGTACTTC,CAINHRTGGVVDEQYF
-,TRBJ2-1,TRBV12-3/TRBV12-4,-,TGTGCCAGCTCTCGTAAAGGTTCCTACAATGATCAGTTCTTC,CASSRKGSYNDQFF
-,TRBJ1-1,TRBV28,many,TGTGCCAGCAGTTCTACGGCCCCGAACACTGAAGCTTTCTTT,CASSSTAPNTEAFF